A single sample gave rise to the 16 T cell receptor beta chains below, sequenced in a study of blood T cell repertoires in COVID-19. Generated by immunoSEQ multiplex PCR, the TCRdb table keeps only in-frame clones and is missing some. The sample shows some 200,000 clones, around nine tenths of them seen only once. Sequencing used peripheral blood. The receptors shown here come from a man between 18 and 35 years old with active or convalescent COVID-19.

V and J are TRBV5-4 and TRBJ1-1, with 11 positions matching TRBD1. V dropped 2 bases and J dropped 8; count of bases not matched to a gene: 11. CDR1 is SGHNT, CDR2 YYREEE, per germline (reference sequence). The CDR3 contains 16 residues. CDR3 amino acids: CASSFGVRTGGSEAFF. The CDR3 DNA sequence: TGTGCCAGCAGCTTCGGTGTTAGGACAGGGGGCTCGGAAGCTTTCTTT.

The chain joins TRBV29-1 to TRBJ1-1, with TRBD1 identical over 10 bases. Germline CDR1 and CDR2: SQVTM and ANQGSEA. The CDR3 is made up of 13 amino acids. J gave up 5 bases and V 6 bases, and 6 bases lay outside the gene matches. CDR3 loop: CSVTGGIRTEAFF. The CDR3 bases are TGCAGCGTGACAGGGGGCATCAGGACTGAAGCTTTCTTT.

The chain carries TRBV4-2 and TRBJ2-1, with D maybe TRBD2 (6 bases). CDR3 length equals 15 residues. V was pared by 1 base and J by 5 bases, with 12 bases between. Germline CDR1 is LGHNA and CDR2 is YNFKEQ. As DNA, the CDR3 is TGTGCCAGCAGCCAAGTCGTTAGCGGAGACAATGAGCAGTTCTTC. It specifies CASSQVVSGDNEQFF.

The chain joins TRBV7-6 to TRBJ2-1, with TRBD1 as a possible D gene (5 bases). The germline V gene has CDR1 SGHVS and CDR2 FNYEAQ. The CDR3 is 16 residues long. V lost 5 bases and J 3 bases, leaving 17 bases between the germline ends. The chain's CDR3 is CASSPALSRGYNEQFF. CDR3 DNA sequence: TGTGCCAGCAGCCCCGCCCTGTCTAGGGGCTACAATGAGCAGTTCTTC. Together with reference TRBV7-6 and TRBJ2-1, the CDR3 gives the full variable domain: GAGVSQSPRYKVTKRGQDVALRCDPISGHVSLYWYRQALGQGPEFLTYFNYEAQQDKSGLPNDRFSAERPEGSISTLTIQRTEQRDSAMYRCASSPALSRGYNEQFFGPGTRLTVL.

CDR3 coding DNA: TGCGCCAGCAGAGACAGCTATGGCTACACCTTC. Residues: CASRDSYGYTF. The genes are TRBV5-1 and TRBJ1-2; D possibly corresponds to TRBD1 (5 bases). Germline V lookup: CDR1 SGHRS, CDR2 YFSETQ. This CDR3 has 11 residues. V gave up 5 bases and J gave up 4 bases, with 6 bases separating them.

The chain links TRBV4-1 to TRBJ1-4; D might be TRBD1 (6 bases). The CDR3 is made up of 14 amino acids. The germline V and J ends were trimmed by 2 bases and 7 bases, with 11 bases remaining between them. Germline V gives CDR1 MGHRA, CDR2 YSYEKL. The CDR3 coding sequence is TGCGCCAGCAGCCAAACAGGGTTGGCTGAAAAACTGTTTTTT. As protein: CASSQTGLAEKLFF.

The gene calls are TRBV4-1 and TRBJ1-1, with D possibly matching TRBD1 (6 bases). Germline loops: CDR1 MGHRA, CDR2 YSYEKL. V lost 1 base, J lost 7 bases, and 10 bases lay in between. CDR3 length: 13 residues. CDR3 nucleotides: TGCGCCAGCAGCCAAGTAGGGGGGGGTGAAGCTTTCTTT. Protein product: CASSQVGGGEAFF.

The chain is built from TRBV6-1 and TRBJ2-2; weak D call: TRBD2 (5 bases). The germline CDR1 and CDR2 sequences are MNHNS and SASEGT. V was clipped by 4 bases and J by 1 base, with 16 bases between them. The CDR3 runs 17 residues. The CDR3 region has the DNA TGTGCCAGCAGTGGTTATGCGCGGGTACTGAACACCGGGGAGCTGTTTTTT. Its protein is CASSGYARVLNTGELFF.

This sequence joins TRBV9 and TRBJ2-2; 9 positions agree with TRBD2. J gave up 7 bases and V 0 bases, and 4 bases lay outside the gene matches. This CDR3 spans 15 amino acids. Germline-derived CDR1 and CDR2 are SGDLS and YYNGEE. The CDR3 loop is CASSVDSGSDGELFF. CDR3 in DNA: TGTGCCAGCAGCGTAGATAGCGGGAGTGACGGGGAGCTGTTTTTT.

The rearrangement joins TRBV7-8 to TRBJ2-5; 7 nucleotides agree with TRBD1. J lost 5 bases, V lost 5 bases, and 17 bases had no gene match. This CDR3 is 17 amino acids long. Germline V gene data show CDR1 as SGHVS and CDR2 as FQNEAQ. The CDR3 spells CASSNPAEGGAMETQYF. CDR3 nucleotides: TGTGCCAGCAGCAACCCCGCGGAAGGGGGCGCGATGGAGACCCAGTACTTC.

The chain employs TRBV28 and TRBJ2-3, with 8 bases lining up with TRBD1. After removal of 5 bases from V and 0 bases from J, the junction contained 4 bases not matched to a gene. This CDR3 has 15 residues. The germline gives CDR1 MDHEN, CDR2 SYDVKM. CDR3 sequence reads: CASSLQGASTDTQYF. In DNA, the CDR3 is TGTGCCAGCAGTCTGCAGGGGGCCAGCACAGATACGCAGTATTTT.

The genes are TRBV2 and TRBJ2-3, with TRBD2 as a possible D gene (6 bases). This CDR3 region has 15 residues. CDR1 is SNHLY and CDR2 is FYNNEI in the germline V gene. Trimming left V 6 bases short and J 0 bases short, with 13 bases between. The CDR3, as DNA: TGTGCCAGCAGCGACCTACTAGCTAGCACAGATACGCAGTATTTT. It codes for CASSDLLASTDTQYF. Complete variable domain (other parts from reference TRBV2 and TRBJ2-3): EPEVTQTPSHQVTQMGQEVILRCVPISNHLYFYWYRQILGQKVEFLVSFYNNEISEKSEIFDDQFSVERPDGSNFTLKIRSTKLEDSAMYFCASSDLLASTDTQYFGPGTRLTVL.

The rearrangement joins TRBV19 to TRBJ1-4; 8 positions match TRBD1. CDR1 and CDR2 (germline): LNHDA, SQIVND (reference sequence). The V segment lost 8 bases and the J segment 4 bases; nucleotides outside the gene matches: 3. The CDR3 has 13 amino acids. The CDR3 coding sequence is TGTGCCAGTGGGGGACAGGTTAATGAAAAACTGTTTTTT. It translates to CASGGQVNEKLFF.

The chain joins TRBV7-6 to TRBJ2-5, with a tentative D call TRBD1 (5 bases). Germline assignment: CDR1 SGHVS and CDR2 FNYEAQ. The CDR3 consists of 16 residues. V was pared by 1 base and J by 5 bases, with 17 bases between. Here the CDR3 reads CASSLVQGLRGETQYF. CDR3 DNA sequence: TGTGCCAGCAGCTTAGTTCAGGGCCTAAGGGGTGAGACCCAGTACTTC.

This rearrangement joins TRBV24-1 to TRBJ2-1, with 8 nucleotides matching TRBD1. Germline assignment: CDR1 KGHDR and CDR2 SFDVKD. V lost 10 bases to trimming and J lost 7 bases; unmatched junction nucleotides: 11. The CDR3 consists of 14 residues. The CDR3 region has the DNA TGTGCCACTAGGGGGACAGGAATGGTAAATGAGCAGTTCTTC. Protein: CATRGTGMVNEQFF.

The chain uses TRBV6-4 and TRBJ1-1; tentatively, D is TRBD1 (6 bases). The CDR3 covers 11 residues. With 6 bases removed from V and 4 bases from J, the gap between germline ends came to 6 bases. Per the germline V gene, CDR1 is MRHNA and CDR2 is SNTAGT. The CDR3 bases are TGTGCCAGCAGACAGGGCACTGAAGCTTTCTTT. It translates to CASRQGTEAFF.